Described below is a single TCR beta chain sequence and its context. Its antigen is not yet known. Base qualities are not recorded, but no much larger clone differs from it by a single base. Healthy HIV-negative adults with no recently reported acute infections or vaccinations were included as donors. Every donor was a Caucasian adult residing in Nashville, Tennessee, USA. CD4+ T cells were enriched by magnetic negative selection, after which naive cells were positively selected on CD45RA and the negative fraction was taken as the memory subset. Blood was obtained by leukapheresis, after which PBMCs were separated by Ficoll-Histopaque density gradient centrifugation and cryopreserved in liquid nitrogen vapor phase. Analytical flow cytometry was used to check the purity and quantity of each magnetically sorted T cell population. Genomic DNA was isolated from every sorted fraction and measured by UV absorbance on a Nanodrop 2000c.

The data stem from a study of shared clonotypes between healthy human individuals (dated by TCRdb to about 2020). In terms of the full investigation: The cohort comprised a couple of women and three men aged 18 to 49 years. To increase sequencing depth and limit assay-specific biases, TCR repertoire library preparation and sequencing were carried out by different laboratories using diverse techniques. Per donor, leukapheresis produced somewhere between about 0.9 and 9 billion PBMCs. To estimate repertoire size and how much clonotypes are shared between individuals, the study performed deep sequencing of blood TCR repertoires from roughly five healthy adults. For each donor, CD4 naive and CD4 memory were each run on three plates, CD8 naive on two plates, and CD8 memory on one plate.

Using the deep immunoSEQ assay, TCR CDR3 regions were amplified from genomic DNA by multiplex PCR. Extracted genomic DNA from each cell subset was spread evenly across all wells of several immunoSEQ 96-well plates, with each plate serving as a replicate. For sorted subsets, roughly 200 ng of genomic DNA, equivalent to tens of thousands of T cell genomes, went into each replicate PCR. The purified libraries were quantified using a Qubit 3.0 fluorometer, sized with a Bioanalyzer 2100, and then quantified again using the KAPA Library Quantification kit. Each immunoSEQ 96-well plate was sequenced on its own single-read 150-cycle Illumina NextSeq 550 flow cell. Per the authors' processing: Because the immunoSEQ output held only junctional sequences and lacked quality scores, the filtering could not match the filtering applied to full-length reads. Sequences were annotated with PyIR, a Python wrapper for IgBLAST v1.9, and V/J genes and CDR3 were assigned using IMGT germline references. Any read was removed if the V/J assignment was weak (E-value above 1e-6), the CDR3 was missing, or the read contained stop codons, out-of-frame junctions, or ambiguous translated residues. V3J clonotypes were defined as sequences sharing an identical inferred V gene, J gene, and CDR3 amino acid sequence. Percentage overlap between repertoires was computed as shared unique clonotypes divided by the size of the smaller repertoire. Richness of each repertoire was evaluated using RTK rarefaction, the Chao1 estimator, and Recon v2.1 estimates of unobserved clonotypes. OLGA was used to compute generation probabilities for all TCRbeta clonotypes that the gDNA method yielded from a handful of donors. What TCRdb holds here is the immuneACCESS table cut down to in-frame rearrangements. Part of the clones is not present; checked against another copy, under half of the missing clones reflect an unresolved V gene, and the others are unexplained. The DNA gave D and trimming, while V, J and clone size come from that table. The sample yields some 1.5 million clones; around 98% were counted once. The top ten clones comprise less than 0.55% of the sample.

V was cut back by 5 bases and J by 0 bases, leaving a gap of 6 bases between them. Measured from the cysteine to the phenylalanine, the CDR3 is 13 residues long. The kept DNA is CDR3 alone, 39 bases in frame from the first base. CDR1 is given as MNHEY and CDR2 as SMNVEV, both from the germline V gene (reference sequence). Overall study results and their limits: Naive subsets generally had larger estimated clonotype richness than memory subsets. About 5% of naive CD4, 3.5% of naive CD8, approximately 2% of memory CD4, and about 0.4% of memory CD8 clonotypes were shared across several donors. Based on pairwise subsampling, the degree of clonotype sharing among donors was expected to be affected by sequencing depth. Because the study included only a small number of donors, the genetic and exposure-history diversity represented was limited. Sampling was limited to blood, and TCR repertoires in tissue likely differ from TCR repertoires in blood. Compared with non-shared clonotypes, clonotypes shared by all four sorted-subset donors had higher generation probabilities. Incomplete sequencing was indicated by rarefaction of sorted-subset datasets, despite the large sequencing depth.

This TCR derives from a man aged 25-45 years in good health. The sample taken for sequencing was naive CD4+ T cells sorted from blood. The sample's cell subset or site label, in plain terms: CD45RA+ positively selected. The chain couples TRBV27 to TRBJ2-3, with the D gene not confidently named. The CDR3 loop reads CASSVPSTDTQYF. The nucleotides are TGTGCCAGCAGTGTCCCTAGCACAGATACGCAGTATTTT.